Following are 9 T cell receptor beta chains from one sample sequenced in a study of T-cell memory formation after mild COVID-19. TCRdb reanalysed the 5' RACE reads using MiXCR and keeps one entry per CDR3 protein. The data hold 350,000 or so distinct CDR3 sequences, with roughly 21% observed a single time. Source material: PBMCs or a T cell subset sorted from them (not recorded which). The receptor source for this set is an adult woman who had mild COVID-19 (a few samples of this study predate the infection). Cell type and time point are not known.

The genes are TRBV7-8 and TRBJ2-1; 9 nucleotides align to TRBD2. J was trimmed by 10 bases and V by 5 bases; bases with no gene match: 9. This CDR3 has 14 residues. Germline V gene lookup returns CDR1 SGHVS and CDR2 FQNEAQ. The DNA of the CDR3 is TGTGCCAGCAGCCCGGCCACTAGCGGGTTAGAGCAGTTCTTC. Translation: CASSPATSGLEQFF. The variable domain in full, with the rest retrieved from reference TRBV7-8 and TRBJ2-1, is GAGVSQSPRYKVAKRGQDVALRCDPISGHVSLFWYQQALGQGPEFLTYFQNEAQLDKSGLPSDRFFAERPEGSVSTLKIQRTQQEDSAVYLCASSPATSGLEQFFGPGTRLTVL.

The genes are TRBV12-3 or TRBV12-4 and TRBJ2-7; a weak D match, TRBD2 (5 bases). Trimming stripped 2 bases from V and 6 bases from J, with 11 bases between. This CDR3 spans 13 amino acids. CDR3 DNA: TGTGCCAGCAGTTTACGGGGTCCCATCGAGCAGTACTTC. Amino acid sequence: CASSLRGPIEQYF.

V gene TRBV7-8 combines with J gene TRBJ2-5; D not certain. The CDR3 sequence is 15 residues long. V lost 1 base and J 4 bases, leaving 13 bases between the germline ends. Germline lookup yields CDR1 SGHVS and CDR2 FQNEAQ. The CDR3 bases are TGTGCCAGCAGCTTAGTCCTGTCACGAGTAGAGACCCAGTACTTC. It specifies CASSLVLSRVETQYF.

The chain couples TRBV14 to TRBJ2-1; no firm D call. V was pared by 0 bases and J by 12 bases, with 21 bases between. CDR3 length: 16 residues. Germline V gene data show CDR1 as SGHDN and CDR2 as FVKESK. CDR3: CASSQELASWLSGQFF. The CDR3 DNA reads TGTGCCAGCAGCCAAGAATTAGCCAGCTGGTTATCGGGGCAGTTCTTC.

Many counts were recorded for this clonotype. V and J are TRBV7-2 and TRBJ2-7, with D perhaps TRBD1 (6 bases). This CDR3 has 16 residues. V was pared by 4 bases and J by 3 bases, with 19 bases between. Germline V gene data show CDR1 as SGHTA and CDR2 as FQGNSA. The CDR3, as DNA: TGTGCCAGCAGCTCTTTAGGGGGTGGGCAGGGCTACGAGCAGTACTTC. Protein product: CASSSLGGGQGYEQYF.

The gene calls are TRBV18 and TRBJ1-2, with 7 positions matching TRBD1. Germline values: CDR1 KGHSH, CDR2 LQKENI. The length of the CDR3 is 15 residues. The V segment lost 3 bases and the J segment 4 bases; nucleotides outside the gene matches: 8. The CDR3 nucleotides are TGTGCCAGCTCACCTAGAGCGGGACAGCTCTATGGCTACACCTTC. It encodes CASSPRAGQLYGYTF. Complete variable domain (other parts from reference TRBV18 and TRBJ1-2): NAGVMQNPRHLVRRRGQEARLRCSPMKGHSHVYWYRQLPEEGLKFMVYLQKENIIDESGMPKERFSAEFPKEGPSILRIQQVVRGDSAAYFCASSPRAGQLYGYTFGSGTRLTVV.

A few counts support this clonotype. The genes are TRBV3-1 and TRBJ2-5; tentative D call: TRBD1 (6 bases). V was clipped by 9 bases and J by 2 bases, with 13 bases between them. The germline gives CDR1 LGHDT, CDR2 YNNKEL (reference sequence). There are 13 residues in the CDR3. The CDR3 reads CARDLDSQETQYF. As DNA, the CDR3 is TGTGCCAGGGATCTGGACAGTCAAGAGACCCAGTACTTC.

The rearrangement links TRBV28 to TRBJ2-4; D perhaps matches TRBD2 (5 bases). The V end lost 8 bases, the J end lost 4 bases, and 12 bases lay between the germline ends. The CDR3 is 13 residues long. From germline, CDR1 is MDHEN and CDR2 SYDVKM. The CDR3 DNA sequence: TGTGCCAGCCGCTCGAGAGGGAAAAACATTCAGTACTTC. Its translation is CASRSRGKNIQYF.

Written as DNA, the CDR3 is TGCAGCGTGGATGTGGGACAGGGTGAAGAAAAACTGTTTTTT. Translation gives CSVDVGQGEEKLFF. The chain employs TRBV29-1 and TRBJ1-4, with TRBD1 matching over 9 bases. The ends lost 6 bases at V and 8 bases at J; junction bases unmatched: 10. Germline-derived CDR1 and CDR2 are SQVTM and ANQGSEA. The CDR3 is 14 residues long.